A selection of T cell receptor beta chains follows, all from one sample in a study of T cell responses to AZD1222 COVID-19 vaccine. The repertoire was sequenced with immunoSEQ multiplex PCR; TCRdb's copy has only in-frame clones and lacks some. This table has approximately 97,000 clones, about 90% appearing once. Sample: peripheral blood, taken on day 0 of AZD1222 vaccination. These receptors were obtained from an adult in good health. CDR3s include the opening cysteine and the closing phenylalanine or tryptophan. The order of the fields is J gene, clone size, V gene, D gene, CDR3 DNA, CDR3 protein. The D gene is left open where the match is weak. Rows may omit the clone size; those that give it use once, few, many or a size class.

TRBJ1-4,.,TRBV2,.,TGTGCCAGCAGTGAGCCGGGACATGTAGATGAAAAACTGTTTTTT,CASSEPGHVDEKLFF
TRBJ2-3,.,TRBV2,TRBD2,TGTGCCACCATAGCGGGAGGTGCAACGGATACGCAGTATTTT,CATIAGGATDTQYF
TRBJ1-6,.,TRBV27,TRBD1,TGTGCCAGCCGCGAAATGACAGGGTCAGGTATTTATTCACCCCTCCACTTT,CASREMTGSGIYSPLHF
TRBJ2-6,once,TRBV6-4,.,TGTGCCAGCAGCGGAGGACAGTTCTCTGGGGCCAACGTCCTGACTTTC,CASSGGQFSGANVLTF
TRBJ1-3,once,TRBV19,.,TGTGCCAGTAGCGTACAGAGCTCTGGAAACACCATATATTTT,CASSVQSSGNTIYF
TRBJ1-2,.,TRBV5-1,.,TGCGCCAGCAGCTTGAAAGCTAACTATGGCTACACCTTC,CASSLKANYGYTF
TRBJ1-1,few,TRBV5-1,.,TGCGCCAGCAGCTTTGGGGAGACTGAAGCTTTCTTT,CASSFGETEAFF
TRBJ1-3,.,TRBV28,.,TGTGCCAGCAGTCCACATCCCAGGTACTCTGGAAACACCATATATTTT,CASSPHPRYSGNTIYF
TRBJ1-1,.,TRBV19,.,TGTGCCAGGCCCTCCGGGCAGGGGATAAGGAGGAACACTGAAGCTTTCTTT,CARPSGQGIRRNTEAFF
TRBJ2-1,.,TRBV7-6,.,TGTGCCAGCAGCTTGGGCCCCCTCAGGCAGAACCCCTACAATGAGCAGTTCTTC,CASSLGPLRQNPYNEQFF
TRBJ1-1,.,TRBV27,.,TGTGCCAGTTTTGTCGACCGGGACGGAATGAACACTGAAGCTTTCTTT,CASFVDRDGMNTEAFF
TRBJ2-7,.,TRBV5-1,.,TGCGCCAGCAGCTTGGGGCTAGTTGCCTACGAGCAGTACTTC,CASSLGLVAYEQYF
TRBJ2-5,once,TRBV9,.,TGTGCCAGCGCCCAAGGTGTCGGCGAGACCCAGTACTTC,CASAQGVGETQYF
TRBJ2-7,.,TRBV5-4,TRBD1,TGTGCCAGCAGCTGGGACAGCTACGAGCAGTACTTC,CASSWDSYEQYF
TRBJ1-6,once,TRBV9,.,TGTGCCAGCAGCGTAAGTCCAATTCGTAGCCCTGGGTGGAATTCACCCCTCCACTTT,CASSVSPIRSPGWNSPLHF
TRBJ2-1,once,TRBV18,TRBD1,TGTGCCAGCTCACCGCCTCGGACAGGGAGGTCCTACAATGAGCAGTTCTTC,CASSPPRTGRSYNEQFF
TRBJ1-2,.,TRBV28,.,TGTGCCAGCAGTCCCGGGACGGAGGATGGCTACACCTTC,CASSPGTEDGYTF
TRBJ1-5,once,TRBV11-2,.,TGTGCCAGCAGCCAAGCCCCCCCGAGCAATCAGCCCCAGCATTTT,CASSQAPPSNQPQHF
TRBJ1-1,.,TRBV6-1,.,TGTGCCAGCAGTGACCAGGGAAGAGGGACTGAAGCTTTCTTT,CASSDQGRGTEAFF
TRBJ2-3,many,TRBV21-1,.,TGTGCCAGCAGCCTTCAGCTAGCGGCTAGCACAGATACGCAGTATTTT,CASSLQLAASTDTQYF
TRBJ1-2,.,TRBV25-1,TRBD1,TGTGCCAGCAGTGAATACGGGGACAGGCCCTATGGCTACACCTTC,CASSEYGDRPYGYTF
TRBJ2-7,.,TRBV9,TRBD2,TGTGCCAGCAGCGTTGGGCTAGCGGGCAGCTACGAGCAGTACTTC,CASSVGLAGSYEQYF
TRBJ1-6,.,TRBV6-6,TRBD1,TGTGCCAGCAGCGGACAGGGACTAAATTCACCCCTCCACTTT,CASSGQGLNSPLHF
TRBJ2-5,few,TRBV11-3,.,TGTGCCAGCAGCCCCGGAGGGTACCAAGAGACCCAGTACTTC,CASSPGGYQETQYF
TRBJ1-1,.,TRBV25-1,TRBD1,TGTGCCAGCAGTGAACAGGGGGCCGGCACTGAAGCTTTCTTT,CASSEQGAGTEAFF
TRBJ2-5,.,TRBV28,.,TGTGCCAGCAGTTTTGAGGGAACCCAGTACTTC,CASSFEGTQYF
TRBJ1-2,.,TRBV12-3/TRBV12-4,.,TGTGCCAGCAGTTTAGAAGGGTATGGCTACACCTTC,CASSLEGYGYTF
TRBJ1-2,few,TRBV5-8,.,TGTGCCAGCACCACGGATGCTAACTATGGCTACACCTTC,CASTTDANYGYTF
TRBJ1-6,.,TRBV5-1,TRBD1,TGCGCCAGCAGCTTGGAGGGCGGGGGACAGTCGCCCCTCCACTTT,CASSLEGGGQSPLHF
TRBJ1-5,.,TRBV19,.,TGTGCCATAGGAACCGGGACAAGCGAAAATCAGCCCCAGCATTTT,CAIGTGTSENQPQHF
TRBJ1-2,.,TRBV6-2/TRBV6-3,.,TGTGCCAGCAGTTACAGGTCGGCAGGAACGTATGGCTACACCTTC,CASSYRSAGTYGYTF
TRBJ2-6,.,TRBV29-1,.,TGCAGCATCGGGACATCCTTCTCTGGGGCCAACGTCCTGACTTTC,CSIGTSFSGANVLTF
TRBJ2-3,many,TRBV19,.,TGTGCCAGTAGGGCAGCGGCCACGGATACGCAGTATTTT,CASRAAATDTQYF
TRBJ2-1,.,TRBV5-6,.,TGTGCCAGCAGCTTTGGCATGATCAATGAGCAGTTCTTC,CASSFGMINEQFF
TRBJ2-7,.,TRBV4-1,.,TGCGCCAGCAGCCAAGATTGGACCCCTACCTACGAGCAGTACTTC,CASSQDWTPTYEQYF
TRBJ2-5,.,TRBV18,.,TGTGCCAGCTCACCGTCCAGGGAACGGGTTCAAGAGACCCAGTACTTC,CASSPSRERVQETQYF
TRBJ1-4,.,TRBV2,TRBD1,TGTGCCAGCATCCCCGACAGGGATAGTGAAAAACTGGTTTTT,CASIPDRDSEKLVF
TRBJ1-5,.,TRBV16,.,TGTGCCAGCAGCCAATACCCTGGGGGGGGAGGCAATCAGCCCCAGCATTTT,CASSQYPGGGGNQPQHF
TRBJ2-5,.,TRBV29-1,.,TGCAGCGCCGGTAGGGGACAAGAGACCCAGTACTTC,CSAGRGQETQYF
TRBJ1-4,.,TRBV10-3,.,TGTGCCATCAGTCCTAACATAGGGCCAACTAATGAAAAACTGTTTTTT,CAISPNIGPTNEKLFF
TRBJ1-1,.,TRBV10-3,.,TGTGCCATCCGCACAGACACTGAAGCTTTCTTT,CAIRTDTEAFF
TRBJ2-6,.,TRBV7-3,.,TGTGCCAGCAGCTTAACGGTGGCCTCCCGGGCCAACGTCCTGACTTTC,CASSLTVASRANVLTF
TRBJ2-5,.,TRBV9,TRBD2,TGTGCCAGCAGCGTAGCTGGGATGGGGCTAGCGGGCCACCTGGGGACCCAGTACTTC,CASSVAGMGLAGHLGTQYF
TRBJ2-1,.,TRBV18,.,TGTGCCAGCTCACCAAAGGCAGCCAACAATGAGCAGTTCTTC,CASSPKAANNEQFF
TRBJ1-2,.,TRBV9,.,TGTGCCAGCAGCGTGTCAGACAGGAGCTATGGCTACACCTTC,CASSVSDRSYGYTF
TRBJ2-2,.,TRBV9,TRBD2,TGTGCCAGCAGCGTGCCGGTACCGGAGGGGGTAGCGGGAGGCGAAGGGGAGCTGTTTTTT,CASSVPVPEGVAGGEGELFF
TRBJ1-1,.,TRBV7-3,.,TGTGCCAGCAGCTCCTCTCGGGCCACTCTGAACACTGAAGCTTTCTTT,CASSSSRATLNTEAFF
TRBJ2-5,once,TRBV12-3/TRBV12-4,.,TGTGCCAGCAGTTCGCAGCTCCTAGGGACCCAGTACTTC,CASSSQLLGTQYF
TRBJ1-5,.,TRBV2,.,TGTGCCAGCAGTGGGTCTGGTGGGAATCAGCCCCAGCATTTT,CASSGSGGNQPQHF
TRBJ1-5,.,TRBV12-5,TRBD1,TGTGCTAGTGGTTTGGTAAACAGGGGGCTAATCTATAGCAATCAGCCCCAGCATTTT,CASGLVNRGLIYSNQPQHF
TRBJ1-3,many,TRBV2,.,TGTGCCAGCAGGCCCCAGGGCCCTGGAAACACCATATATTTT,CASRPQGPGNTIYF
TRBJ1-4,once,TRBV6-5,.,TGTGCCAGCAGTTACTCCCCAGGGTATGAAAAACTGTTTTTT,CASSYSPGYEKLFF
TRBJ1-6,.,TRBV30,.,TGTGCCTGGGACAGGCGAGGCGCCTATAATTCACCCCTCCACTTT,CAWDRRGAYNSPLHF
TRBJ2-1,.,TRBV27,.,.,CASSFGPGTGNEQFF
TRBJ2-1,.,TRBV19,.,TGTGCCAGTAGTATAGTGGCCAGCACCACTTACAATGAGCAGTTCTTC,CASSIVASTTYNEQFF
TRBJ1-2,.,TRBV7-8,TRBD1,TGTGCCAGCAGCTTAGTGGGGACAGGGGGCACCTATGGCTACACCTTC,CASSLVGTGGTYGYTF
TRBJ2-7,.,TRBV5-6,TRBD1,TGTGCCAGCAGCTCGGGACAGGGGGTGTTGGGGCAGTACTTC,CASSSGQGVLGQYF